The rows below give T cell receptor beta chains drawn from one sample of a study of T cells in narcolepsy. Repertoires were generated with immunoSEQ multiplex PCR, while TCRdb's copy carries only in-frame clones and drops some. The sample consists of fewer than 30,000 clones, roughly 86% of them appearing once. The source material was CD45RA- memory CD4+ T cells from PBMCs. These receptors came from a human donor with narcolepsy. CDR3s include the opening cysteine and the closing phenylalanine or tryptophan. D genes are given only for firm matches. The listing skips clone size in some rows; elsewhere it reads once, few, many or a size class.

j_call clone_size v_call d_call cdr3_aa cdr3_nt
TRBJ2-5 NA TRBV6-6 NA CASSGHNQETQYF TGTGCCAGCAGTGGTCACAACCAAGAGACCCAGTACTTC
TRBJ1-6 NA TRBV5-5 NA CASSLLGGLDNSPLHF TGTGCCAGCAGCTTACTGGGTGGTCTCGATAATTCACCCCTCCACTTT
TRBJ1-1 NA TRBV11-3 NA CASSFNMNTEAFF TGTGCCAGCAGCTTCAATATGAACACTGAAGCTTTCTTT
TRBJ2-2 NA TRBV5-4 NA CASRISGTTNTGELFF TGTGCCAGCAGGATTTCCGGGACAACGAACACCGGGGAGCTGTTTTTT
TRBJ2-5 NA TRBV29-1 NA CSVEYSQETQYF TGCAGCGTTGAATACAGCCAAGAGACCCAGTACTTC
TRBJ1-5 once TRBV2 NA CASTKGLPQPQHF TGTGCCAGCACCAAGGGACTTCCTCAGCCCCAGCATTTT
TRBJ2-1 few TRBV6-5 NA CASSGGSYNEQFF TGTGCCAGCAGCGGGGGCTCCTACAATGAGCAGTTCTTC
TRBJ1-2 NA TRBV19 TRBD1 CASSGGQGARVGGYTF TGTGCCAGTAGTGGGGGACAGGGGGCGCGTGTTGGTGGCTACACCTTC
TRBJ2-3 NA TRBV28 TRBD1 CASSITGTGDTDTQYF TGTGCCAGCAGTATCACCGGGACAGGAGACACAGATACGCAGTATTTT
TRBJ1-4 NA TRBV28 NA CASSSFRGSTNEKLFF TGTGCCAGCAGCAGTTTTAGGGGGTCAACTAATGAAAAACTGTTTTTT
TRBJ1-4 NA TRBV2 NA CASSEAGSWNEKLFF TGTGCCAGCAGTGAAGCCGGCAGTTGGAATGAAAAACTGTTTTTT
TRBJ2-1 NA TRBV15 NA CATSSGGTIQGQFF TGTGCCACCAGCAGTGGAGGGACAATTCAAGGGCAGTTCTTC
TRBJ2-4 few TRBV5-4 NA CASSSPGLAKNIQYF TGTGCCAGCAGCTCACCGGGACTAGCCAAAAACATTCAGTACTTC
TRBJ2-5 NA TRBV7-2 NA CASSPRLGGETQYF TGTGCCAGCAGCCCCCGCTTGGGCGGTGAGACCCAGTACTTC
TRBJ2-2 NA TRBV5-1 TRBD1 CASSPGTGGPGELFF TGCGCCAGCAGCCCGGGGACAGGGGGCCCCGGGGAGCTGTTTTTT
TRBJ1-2 NA TRBV14 TRBD1 CASSQGRGRNYGYTF TGTGCCAGCAGCCAAGGCAGGGGGCGAAACTATGGCTACACCTTC
TRBJ2-5 NA TRBV5-1 NA CASSLKGTTQETQYF TGCGCCAGCAGCTTGAAGGGGACCACACAAGAGACCCAGTACTTC
TRBJ2-1 NA TRBV12-2 NA CASRITGGRIYNEQFF TGTGCAAGTCGCATCACCGGTGGGAGGATCTACAATGAGCAGTTCTTC
TRBJ1-5 NA TRBV6-1 NA CASRQGNNQPQHF TGTGCCAGCAGACAGGGAAACAATCAGCCCCAGCATTTT
TRBJ2-2 NA TRBV5-1 NA CASSAYQGRTGELFF TGCGCCAGCAGCGCCTATCAGGGGCGTACCGGGGAGCTGTTTTTT
TRBJ1-5 NA TRBV7-8 NA CASRTQSDQPQHF TGTGCCAGCAGGACTCAATCCGATCAGCCCCAGCATTTT
TRBJ1-2 NA TRBV4-1 NA CASSQEVSRRGYTF TGCGCCAGCAGCCAAGAGGTCAGCAGGCGGGGCTACACCTTC
TRBJ2-1 NA TRBV19 TRBD2 CASRAGGGNEQFF TGTGCCAGTAGGGCGGGGGGCGGCAATGAGCAGTTCTTC
TRBJ2-1 NA TRBV7-7 NA CASSPTSRGSYNEQFF TGTGCCAGCAGCCCGACGAGTCGGGGGTCCTACAATGAGCAGTTCTTC
TRBJ1-6 NA TRBV5-1 TRBD1 CASSQDRADSPLHF TGCGCCAGCAGCCAGGACAGGGCAGATTCACCCCTCCACTTT
TRBJ2-3 NA TRBV6-1 TRBD1 CASSGQGAPDTQYF TGTGCCAGCAGTGGACAGGGGGCGCCTGATACGCAGTATTTT
TRBJ2-3 NA TRBV19 NA CASSPTKPTDTQYF TGTGCCAGTAGTCCTACTAAGCCCACAGATACGCAGTATTTT
TRBJ2-1 NA TRBV6-1 NA CASSEILGSDEQFF TGTGCCAGCAGTGAAATTTTGGGATCTGATGAGCAGTTCTTC
TRBJ2-6 NA TRBV19 NA CASSQSGSGANVLTF TGTGCCAGTAGTCAGTCAGGGTCTGGGGCCAACGTCCTGACTTTC
TRBJ1-2 NA TRBV5-1 NA CASSLDPPGLQEGYTF TGCGCCAGCAGCTTGGACCCCCCCGGGCTTCAGGAGGGCTACACCTTC
TRBJ1-2 NA TRBV19 NA CASSSPGRLYGYTF TGTGCCAGTAGTTCCCCCGGACGCCTCTATGGCTACACCTTC
TRBJ2-3 NA TRBV7-9 NA CASSLWTASSTDTQYF TGTGCCAGCAGCCTTTGGACAGCTTCTAGCACAGATACGCAGTATTTT
TRBJ1-1 NA TRBV15 NA CATSSPPGIHTEAFF TGTGCCACCAGCAGCCCCCCGGGGATCCACACTGAAGCTTTCTTT
TRBJ2-6 NA TRBV28 TRBD1 CASSGQGAGGANVLTF TGTGCCAGCAGTGGACAGGGGGCGGGTGGGGCCAACGTCCTGACTTTC
TRBJ1-2 NA TRBV15 TRBD1 CATSRGGTAGYGYTF TGTGCCACCAGCAGAGGGGGGACAGCAGGCTATGGCTACACCTTC
TRBJ1-1 once TRBV5-8 NA CASSLMRGNTEAFF TGTGCCAGCAGCTTAATGAGGGGTAACACTGAAGCTTTCTTT
TRBJ1-1 NA TRBV28 NA CASSYTEAFF TGTGCCAGCAGTTACACTGAAGCTTTCTTT
TRBJ2-1 NA TRBV7-8 TRBD1 CASSQIPAGQGMYNEQFF TGTGCCAGCAGCCAAATCCCCGCCGGACAGGGGATGTACAATGAGCAGTTCTTC
TRBJ2-5 NA TRBV5-4 NA CASSLDPGDETQYF TGTGCCAGCAGCTTGGATCCAGGGGACGAGACCCAGTACTTC
TRBJ2-1 NA TRBV5-1 TRBD1 CASSSSGTGHYNEQFF TGCGCCAGCAGTTCCTCCGGGACAGGGCATTACAATGAGCAGTTCTTC
TRBJ1-1 NA TRBV6-1 NA CASYTGKGTEAFF TGTGCCAGCTACACAGGAAAAGGGACTGAAGCTTTCTTT
TRBJ2-7 NA TRBV7-2 NA CASSVSGGYYEQYF TGTGCCAGCAGCGTTAGTGGGGGTTACTACGAGCAGTACTTC
TRBJ2-1 NA TRBV18 TRBD1 CASSDTGTGFRLF TGTGCCAGCTCTGACACCGGGACAGGGTTTCGGCTCTTC
TRBJ1-4 NA TRBV5-1 NA CASSLKGSDNEKLFF TGCGCCAGCAGCTTGAAGGGCAGTGATAATGAAAAACTGTTTTTT
TRBJ1-2 NA TRBV4-1 TRBD1 CASSQDWDRTGTYGYTF TGCGCCAGCAGCCAAGATTGGGACCGGACAGGGACCTATGGCTACACCTTC
TRBJ2-3 NA TRBV11-2 NA CASSLTVPKDNQRSTQYF TGTGCCAGCAGCTTAACGGTGCCCAAGGACAACCAACGGAGTACGCAGTATTTT
TRBJ1-2 NA TRBV5-1 NA CASSFGGGTPSGYNYGYTF TGCGCCAGCAGCTTTGGGGGGGGAACCCCCTCCGGGTATAACTATGGCTACACCTTC
TRBJ1-2 NA TRBV11-2 NA CASSLDLGLSYGYTF TGTGCCAGCAGCTTAGATCTGGGTTTATCCTATGGCTACACCTTC
TRBJ1-2 NA TRBV6-5 NA CASRHNEDRGYTF TGTGCCAGCAGGCATAACGAGGATCGTGGCTACACCTTC
TRBJ2-1 NA TRBV10-2 NA CASSDSVAYNEQFF TGCGCCAGCAGTGATTCGGTAGCCTACAATGAGCAGTTCTTC
TRBJ2-2 few TRBV2 NA CASSDPLSAPNTGELFF TGTGCCAGCAGTGACCCCCTAAGCGCACCGAACACCGGGGAGCTGTTTTTT
TRBJ2-1 NA TRBV5-1 TRBD1 CASSTSQGGNEQFF TGCGCCAGCAGCACCTCACAGGGGGGAAATGAGCAGTTCTTC
TRBJ2-2 NA TRBV7-8 NA CASRAQTFTGELFF TGTGCCAGCAGAGCACAGACTTTTACCGGGGAGCTGTTTTTT
TRBJ1-6 NA TRBV27 NA CASSRASGASSSPLHF TGTGCCAGCAGTCGCGCATCGGGGGCTTCTTCTTCACCCCTCCACTTT
TRBJ2-2 NA TRBV5-6 NA CASSRELAGELFF TGTGCCAGCAGCAGGGAGCTCGCCGGGGAGCTGTTTTTT
TRBJ1-3 NA TRBV7-6 NA CASSPGGTGNTIYF TGTGCCAGCAGCCCCGGGGGGACTGGAAACACCATATATTTT
TRBJ2-3 NA TRBV18 TRBD2 CASSPRTSAEDTQYF TGTGCCAGCTCACCCAGGACTAGCGCAGAAGATACGCAGTATTTT
TRBJ2-5 NA TRBV5-1 NA CASSLLGSSEETQYF TGCGCCAGCAGCTTGTTAGGGTCCAGTGAGGAGACCCAGTACTTC